One T cell receptor (beta chain) is described in this entry. The V end lost 4 bases, the J end lost 10 bases, and 17 bases lay between the germline ends. Looked up from germline, CDR1 is LNHDA and CDR2 is SQIVND (reference sequence). The CDR3 loop spans 15 amino acids. The record originates from a study of PD-1 blockade in classical Hodgkin lymphoma. Study-wide background: Patients were given intravenous nivolumab, 3 mg/kg, every 2 weeks.

Indicated time point: cycle 4 day 1 (C4D1), after more than five weeks of nivolumab. The patients all showed relapse after autologous stem cell transplantation, while their brentuximab vedotin exposure varied. Magnetic depletion of unwanted cells isolated CD4+ T cells from thawed PBMCs. Clones were read by immunoSEQ multiplex PCR, and TCRdb kept only the in-frame ones, dropping some. Here the sample spans about 30,000 clones, about 85% being singletons. This specimen was CD4+ T cells from blood, taken before the fourth cycle of nivolumab. The chain couples TRBV19 to TRBJ1-6; D unresolved. The source of this sequence is a human donor with classical Hodgkin lymphoma. The CDR3 region is CASSTHAYVGSPLHF. The DNA of the CDR3 is TGTGCCAGTAGTACTCACGCCTACGTCGGATCACCCCTCCACTTT.